This TCR beta chain was captured by sequencing in a study of blood T cell repertoires in COVID-19. On the study more broadly: T cells, B-cell-depleted T cells, or PBMCs supplied cDNA or gDNA.

Method: immunoSEQ multiplex PCR; TCRdb's copy keeps in-frame clones and lacks some. Of some 180,000 clones in the sample, 84% were seen once. This CDR3 contains 15 residues. Between the trimmed V and J ends, which lost 4 bases and 6 bases, there was a span of 18 bases. The germline V gene has CDR1 MNHEY and CDR2 SVGAGI. Living in about 25 US areas, the participants were between roughly 18 and 89 years of age. The rearrangement links TRBV6-5 to TRBJ1-2; unclear D gene. This TCR was sampled from a young woman who had been exposed to COVID-19. Sequencing used PBMCs or T cells enriched from blood (not recorded which). The CDR3 bases are TGTGCCAGCAGTTTTATCGTGCAGGCGCCTAATGGCTACACCTTC. This codes for CASSFIVQAPNGYTF.